The 5 T cell receptor beta chains reported below all come from one sample, sequenced in a study of shared T cell receptors in the human thymus. Libraries were prepared by immunoSEQ multiplex PCR; TCRdb keeps only in-frame clonotypes and omits some of them. The table includes around 730,000 clones, approximately 83% detected once. The same sample was also studied in work on human thymus T cells.

Sequenced material: thymocytes. These receptors were obtained from a girl less than two years old with a congenital heart defect.

V gene TRBV14 combines with J gene TRBJ1-2; TRBD1 matches at 8 bases. From germline, CDR1 is SGHDN and CDR2 FVKESK. Losses at the gene ends were 1 base for V and 1 base for J; bases not matched to a gene: 11. The CDR3 consists of 18 residues. This chain's CDR3 is CASSQGTHQGAINYGYTF. The CDR3 bases are TGTGCCAGCAGCCAAGGGACACACCAGGGGGCTATTAACTATGGCTACACCTTC.

In its sample, this clone was seen a few times. The rearrangement joins TRBV29-1 to TRBJ2-7; D is perhaps TRBD1 (6 bases). The CDR3 contains 15 residues. The V gene lost 4 bases and the J gene lost 4 bases, with 20 bases spanning the gap. Per the germline V gene, CDR1 is SQVTM and CDR2 is ANQGSEA. The CDR3 region has the DNA TGCAGCGTTGGCCATAAGACTCCAGGGGTTTACGAGCAGTACTTC. Translated: CSVGHKTPGVYEQYF.

The genes are TRBV6-5 and TRBJ1-6; D call uncertain. Germline lookup yields CDR1 MNHEY and CDR2 SVGAGI. This CDR3 has 15 residues. V was pared by 7 bases and J by 10 bases, with 20 bases between. CDR3 sequence: CASIPREPWESPLHF. CDR3 in DNA: TGTGCCAGCATCCCTCGGGAACCTTGGGAGTCACCCCTCCACTTT.

This clone was observed once. The rearrangement joins TRBV10-3 to TRBJ1-3; 7 nucleotides align to TRBD1. The V segment lost 9 bases and the J segment 0 bases; nucleotides outside the gene matches: 5. CDR3 size: 14 residues. CDR1 is ENHRY, CDR2 SYGVKD, per germline. CDR3 loop: CAIKQGPSGNTIYF. The CDR3 region has the DNA TGTGCCATTAAACAGGGGCCCTCTGGAAACACCATATATTTT.

This clone was observed a single time. The chain couples TRBV5-1 to TRBJ2-7, with 10 bases lining up with TRBD1. The CDR3 runs 14 residues. Germline CDR1 reads SGHRS; CDR2 reads YFSETQ. V lost 7 bases to trimming and J lost 5 bases; unmatched junction nucleotides: 9. The CDR3 is CASGTGTGDHEQYF. DNA for the CDR3: TGCGCCAGCGGTACCGGGACAGGGGACCACGAGCAGTACTTC.